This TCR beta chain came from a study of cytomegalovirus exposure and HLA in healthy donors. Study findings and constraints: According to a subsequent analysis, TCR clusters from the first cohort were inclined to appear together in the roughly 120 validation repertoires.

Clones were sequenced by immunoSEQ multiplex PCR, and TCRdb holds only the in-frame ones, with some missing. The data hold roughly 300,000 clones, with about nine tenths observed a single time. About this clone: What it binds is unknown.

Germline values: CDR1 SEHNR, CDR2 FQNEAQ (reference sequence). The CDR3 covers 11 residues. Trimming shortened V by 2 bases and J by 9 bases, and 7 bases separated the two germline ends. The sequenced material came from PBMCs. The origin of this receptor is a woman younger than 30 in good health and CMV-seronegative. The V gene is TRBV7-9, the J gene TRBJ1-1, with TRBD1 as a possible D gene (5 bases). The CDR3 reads CASSLQGQAFF. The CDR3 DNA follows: TGTGCCAGCAGCTTACAGGGCCAAGCTTTCTTT.